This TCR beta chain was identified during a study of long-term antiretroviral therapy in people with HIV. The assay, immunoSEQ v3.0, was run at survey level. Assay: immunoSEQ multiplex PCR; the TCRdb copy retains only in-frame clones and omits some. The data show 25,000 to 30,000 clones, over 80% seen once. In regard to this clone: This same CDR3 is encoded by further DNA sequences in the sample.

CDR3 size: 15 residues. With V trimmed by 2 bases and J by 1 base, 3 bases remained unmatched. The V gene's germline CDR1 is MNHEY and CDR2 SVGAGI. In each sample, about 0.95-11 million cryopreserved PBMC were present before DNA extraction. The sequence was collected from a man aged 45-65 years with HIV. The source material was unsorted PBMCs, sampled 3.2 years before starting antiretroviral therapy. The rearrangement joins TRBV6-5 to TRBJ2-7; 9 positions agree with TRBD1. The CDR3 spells CASSYGGQGSYEQYF. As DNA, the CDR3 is TGTGCCAGCAGTTACGGGGGACAGGGTTCCTACGAGCAGTACTTC.